These 10 T cell receptor beta chains were all obtained from the same sample, sequenced in a study of blood T cell repertoires in COVID-19. Produced via immunoSEQ multiplex PCR; TCRdb's table is partial and in-frame only. The sample has about 280,000 clones, 86% seen once. Sequenced sample: peripheral blood. These receptors were taken from an older woman with COVID-19, enrolled during active disease.

The V and J genes are TRBV7-8 and TRBJ2-3, with TRBD1 matching over 7 bases. With 1 base clipped from V and 5 bases from J, the junction kept 12 bases outside the gene matches. The CDR3 totals 17 residues. Germline V gene data show CDR1 as SGHVS and CDR2 as FQNEAQ. The CDR3 coding sequence is TGTGCCAGCAGCTTAGACCGGCAGGGGGAAATAGGAGATACGCAGTATTTT. Residues: CASSLDRQGEIGDTQYF.

The V and J genes are TRBV5-1 and TRBJ2-2; D unclear. The germline gives CDR1 SGHRS, CDR2 YFSETQ. Trimming shortened V by 9 bases and J by 0 bases, and 12 bases separated the two germline ends. The CDR3 totals 14 residues. The CDR3 loop reads CATGPGSNTGELFF. CDR3 bases: TGCGCCACCGGCCCAGGATCGAACACCGGGGAGCTGTTTTTT.

J is TRBJ1-2 and V is TRBV5-6; 7 nucleotides match TRBD1. The CDR3 extends over 13 amino acids. Germline V gene sequence: CDR1 SGHDT, CDR2 YYEEEE. V lost 3 bases and J lost 8; bases outside the gene matches: 7. Here the CDR3 reads CASSWRQGVGYTF. DNA for the CDR3: TGTGCCAGCAGCTGGCGACAGGGCGTCGGCTACACCTTC.

The genes are TRBV29-1 and TRBJ2-2; D not resolved. In germline, CDR1 is SQVTM, CDR2 ANQGSEA. V was clipped by 0 bases and J by 4 bases, with 6 bases between them. This CDR3 comprises 13 residues. Here the CDR3 DNA reads TGCAGCGTTGAAGAGTACAGCACCGGGGAGCTGTTTTTT. This translates into CSVEEYSTGELFF.

The V call is TRBV4-1, the J call TRBJ2-1; D possibly corresponds to TRBD2 (6 bases). The ends were cut back, 2 bases at V and 7 bases at J, with 6 bases in the middle. This CDR3 spans 12 amino acids. Germline CDR1 is MGHRA and CDR2 is YSYEKL. The CDR3 nucleotides read TGCGCCAGCAGCCAAAGCGGGAATGAGCAGTTCTTC. This translates into CASSQSGNEQFF.

This clone was observed once. This chain joins TRBV5-4 and TRBJ2-7; 8 bases are a match to TRBD1. Looked up from germline, CDR1 is SGHNT and CDR2 is YYREEE (reference sequence). The length of the CDR3 is 15 residues. The V and J ends lost 3 bases and 4 bases, in that order; junction bases with no gene match: 9. For the CDR3, the DNA is TGTGCCAGCAGCTCAACAGGGGGAGGTGGGTACGAGCAGTACTTC. Translated, it gives CASSSTGGGGYEQYF.

A few counts support this clone. V and J are TRBV28 and TRBJ1-2; no clear D gene. The V end was cut by 5 bases, the J end by 7 bases, with 17 bases between. The CDR3 has 14 residues. Germline CDR1 MDHEN, CDR2 SYDVKM. The CDR3 spells CASSGPGWFTGYTF. CDR3 nucleotides: TGTGCCAGCAGTGGGCCAGGCTGGTTTACTGGCTACACCTTC.

The chain carries TRBV20-1 and TRBJ1-1; D uncertain. Between the trimmed V and J ends, which lost 5 bases and 1 base, there was a span of 5 bases. In germline, CDR1 is DFQATT, CDR2 SNEGSKA (reference sequence). The CDR3 covers 11 residues. This chain's CDR3 is CSALQNTEAFF. The DNA for the CDR3 is TGCAGTGCTTTACAGAACACTGAAGCTTTCTTT.

The chain employs TRBV3-1 (or the pseudogene TRBV3-2) and TRBJ2-2, with TRBD2 matching over 7 bases. Per germline, CDR1 LGHDT and CDR2 YNNKEL (reference sequence). CDR3 length: 13 residues. V lost 4 bases and J lost 7; bases outside the gene matches: 3. The CDR3 spells CASSPGTIGELFF. The DNA of the CDR3 is TGTGCCAGCAGCCCCGGGACTATCGGGGAGCTGTTTTTT.

This clone was seen a single time. This chain joins TRBV6-6 and TRBJ2-2; 8 bases line up with TRBD2. CDR3 length: 16 residues. V lost 7 bases and J lost 3; bases outside the gene matches: 10. Per germline, CDR1 MNHNY and CDR2 SVGAGI (reference sequence). In DNA form, the CDR3 reads TGTGCCAGCATCGGGGGGGCCTGGGTCGACACCGGGGAGCTGTTTTTT. It is translated as CASIGGAWVDTGELFF.